These T cell receptor beta chains were read from a single sample in a study of blood T cell repertoires in COVID-19. Method: immunoSEQ multiplex PCR; TCRdb's copy keeps in-frame clones and lacks some. The data hold 150,000 to 200,000 clones, with 85% observed a single time. Sequenced sample: peripheral blood. These receptors all come from a human donor with acute or convalescent COVID-19. The donor label of this sample is uncertain. The CDR3 runs from the conserved cysteine through the conserved F or W. Each record gives: D gene, clone size, J gene, V gene, CDR3 DNA, CDR3 protein. A D gene is named only where the DNA matches it firmly. Where a row states a size, it is once, few, many or the class of an expanded clone; other rows omit it.

d_gene: NA
abundance: NA
j_gene: TRBJ1-1
v_gene: TRBV7-3
CDR3nt: TGTGCCAGCAGCTTAAATCCGGGAAACACTGAAGCTTTCTTT
CDR3aa: CASSLNPGNTEAFF

d_gene: NA
abundance: NA
j_gene: TRBJ1-3
v_gene: TRBV30
CDR3nt: TGTGCCTGGACTGTAGGGAGCTCTGGAAACACCATATATTTT
CDR3aa: CAWTVGSSGNTIYF

d_gene: TRBD2
abundance: NA
j_gene: TRBJ2-5
v_gene: TRBV7-7
CDR3nt: TGTGCCAGCAGCGCCACTAGCGGGGGGGCGAAGGAGACCCAGTACTTC
CDR3aa: CASSATSGGAKETQYF

d_gene: NA
abundance: NA
j_gene: TRBJ2-3
v_gene: TRBV27
CDR3nt: TGTGCCAGCTCCTGGGGTATAGCGGCGATTAGGAGAAGCACAGATACGCAGTATTTT
CDR3aa: CASSWGIAAIRRSTDTQYF

d_gene: NA
abundance: once
j_gene: TRBJ1-1
v_gene: TRBV6-6
CDR3nt: TGTGCCAGCAGCTCAGTAGCCGTCGGCACTGAAGCTTTCTTT
CDR3aa: CASSSVAVGTEAFF

d_gene: TRBD1
abundance: NA
j_gene: TRBJ1-1
v_gene: TRBV4-3
CDR3nt: TGCGCCAGCAGCCAAGTAACCGCAGGGGGAACTGAAGCTTTCTTT
CDR3aa: CASSQVTAGGTEAFF

d_gene: TRBD1
abundance: NA
j_gene: TRBJ1-1
v_gene: TRBV5-1
CDR3nt: TGCGCCAGCACCCGACAGGGCCTTTTAACGAACACTGAAGCTTTCTTT
CDR3aa: CASTRQGLLTNTEAFF

d_gene: NA
abundance: NA
j_gene: TRBJ1-5
v_gene: TRBV2
CDR3nt: TGTGCCAGCAGGGGGCAGCTCAATCAGCCCCAGCATTTT
CDR3aa: CASRGQLNQPQHF

d_gene: TRBD1
abundance: NA
j_gene: TRBJ2-1
v_gene: TRBV6-4
CDR3nt: TGTGCCAGCAGTCCGGGACAGGGTAATGATGAGCAGTTCTTC
CDR3aa: CASSPGQGNDEQFF

d_gene: TRBD2
abundance: once
j_gene: TRBJ2-3
v_gene: TRBV7-9
CDR3nt: TGTGCCAGCAGTTCCCCAGGAGGCGGGGGTCGGACAGATACGCAGTATTTT
CDR3aa: CASSSPGGGGRTDTQYF

d_gene: NA
abundance: NA
j_gene: TRBJ2-7
v_gene: TRBV27
CDR3nt: TGTGCCAGCAGGACCTCGGGGACATTGACCTACGAGCAGTACTTC
CDR3aa: CASRTSGTLTYEQYF

d_gene: NA
abundance: few
j_gene: TRBJ2-7
v_gene: TRBV30
CDR3nt: TGTGCCTGGAGTGTAATGGGCAGGGGATCTTCCTACGAGCAGTACTTC
CDR3aa: CAWSVMGRGSSYEQYF

d_gene: TRBD1
abundance: once
j_gene: TRBJ1-1
v_gene: TRBV19
CDR3nt: TGTGCCAGTAGTATGTCAGGGGGCACTGAAGCTTTCTTT
CDR3aa: CASSMSGGTEAFF

d_gene: TRBD2
abundance: NA
j_gene: TRBJ2-5
v_gene: TRBV19
CDR3nt: TGTGCCAGTAGTCCCGGGGGGGGGTCTCTGGAGACCCAGTACTTC
CDR3aa: CASSPGGGSLETQYF

d_gene: NA
abundance: NA
j_gene: TRBJ2-7
v_gene: TRBV4-1
CDR3nt: TGCGCCAGCAGCTCTTCAGGGGGGTACGAGCAGTACTTC
CDR3aa: CASSSSGGYEQYF

d_gene: NA
abundance: NA
j_gene: TRBJ1-5
v_gene: TRBV2
CDR3nt: TGTGCCAGCATTTCGGGGTTGGCTGGGTATCAGCCCCAGCATTTT
CDR3aa: CASISGLAGYQPQHF

d_gene: NA
abundance: once
j_gene: TRBJ2-1
v_gene: TRBV4-2
CDR3nt: TGTGCCAGCAGCGACGTACTAGACAATGAGCAGTTCTTC
CDR3aa: CASSDVLDNEQFF

d_gene: TRBD1
abundance: once
j_gene: TRBJ1-2
v_gene: TRBV5-1
CDR3nt: TGCGCCAGCAGTCGTACAGGGGGAGGGAACTATGGCTACACCTTC
CDR3aa: CASSRTGGGNYGYTF

d_gene: TRBD1
abundance: NA
j_gene: TRBJ2-7
v_gene: TRBV18
CDR3nt: TGTGCCAGCTCACAAACCGGGACAGGGTTTTACGAGCAGTACTTC
CDR3aa: CASSQTGTGFYEQYF

d_gene: TRBD1
abundance: NA
j_gene: TRBJ2-1
v_gene: TRBV7-3
CDR3nt: TGTGCCAGCAGCTTAGTCCCGGGACAGGGTCAAACGCAGTTCTTC
CDR3aa: CASSLVPGQGQTQFF

d_gene: NA
abundance: once
j_gene: TRBJ1-1
v_gene: TRBV7-9
CDR3nt: TGTGCCAGCAGCCCAGAGGGAACTGAAGCTTTCTTT
CDR3aa: CASSPEGTEAFF

d_gene: TRBD1
abundance: NA
j_gene: TRBJ2-2
v_gene: TRBV11-2
CDR3nt: TGTGCCAGCAGCGCCGGACAGGGGGCCTCCGGGGAGCTGTTTTTT
CDR3aa: CASSAGQGASGELFF

d_gene: NA
abundance: NA
j_gene: TRBJ1-2
v_gene: TRBV25-1
CDR3nt: TGTGCCAGCAGTGCCACAGGGCTGAACTATGGCTACACCTTC
CDR3aa: CASSATGLNYGYTF

d_gene: TRBD1
abundance: NA
j_gene: TRBJ1-2
v_gene: TRBV4-1
CDR3nt: TGCGCCAGCAGCAAAGGGACAGACTATGGCTACACCTTC
CDR3aa: CASSKGTDYGYTF

d_gene: TRBD1
abundance: NA
j_gene: TRBJ2-2
v_gene: TRBV5-1
CDR3nt: TGCGCCAGCGGGGACAGAAACACCGGGGAGCTGTTTTTT
CDR3aa: CASGDRNTGELFF

d_gene: NA
abundance: NA
j_gene: TRBJ2-3
v_gene: TRBV18
CDR3nt: TGTGCCAGCTCACCATTCACAGGGATAACTAGCACAGATACGCAGTATTTT
CDR3aa: CASSPFTGITSTDTQYF

d_gene: NA
abundance: NA
j_gene: TRBJ1-1
v_gene: TRBV11-3
CDR3nt: TGTGCCAGCAGCTTAGGAGGGAGGGGGACTGAAGCTTTCTTT
CDR3aa: CASSLGGRGTEAFF

d_gene: NA
abundance: NA
j_gene: TRBJ1-1
v_gene: TRBV11-3
CDR3nt: TGTGCCAGCAGCACTCAGGGTACTGAAGCTTTCTTT
CDR3aa: CASSTQGTEAFF

d_gene: NA
abundance: NA
j_gene: TRBJ1-1
v_gene: TRBV5-4
CDR3nt: TGTGCCAGCAGCCCGGCACAGATGAACACTGAAGCTTTCTTT
CDR3aa: CASSPAQMNTEAFF

d_gene: TRBD1
abundance: NA
j_gene: TRBJ1-1
v_gene: TRBV6-5
CDR3nt: TGTGCCAGCAGTTCCATAGGGGGACAGGGGGACACTGAAGCTTTCTTT
CDR3aa: CASSSIGGQGDTEAFF

d_gene: TRBD1
abundance: NA
j_gene: TRBJ2-1
v_gene: TRBV5-1
CDR3nt: TGCGCCAGCAGCTCGGGACAGGGCTCCTACAATGAGCAGTTCTTC
CDR3aa: CASSSGQGSYNEQFF

d_gene: NA
abundance: NA
j_gene: TRBJ2-7
v_gene: TRBV11-2
CDR3nt: TGTGCCAGCAGCCCAGGGACACTTCCCTACGAGCAGTACTTC
CDR3aa: CASSPGTLPYEQYF

d_gene: NA
abundance: once
j_gene: TRBJ1-2
v_gene: TRBV3-1/TRBV3-2
CDR3nt: TGTGCCAGCAGCCCCGATACAGCTTCTTATGGCTACACCTTC
CDR3aa: CASSPDTASYGYTF

d_gene: TRBD2
abundance: NA
j_gene: TRBJ2-3
v_gene: TRBV2
CDR3nt: TGTGCCAGCTCCTCTTGGGGGGGGAACACAGATACGCAGTATTTT
CDR3aa: CASSSWGGNTDTQYF

d_gene: NA
abundance: NA
j_gene: TRBJ2-2
v_gene: TRBV24-1
CDR3nt: TGTGCCACCAGTGATAGGCGGGGGCGCAACACCGGGGAGCTGTTTTTT
CDR3aa: CATSDRRGRNTGELFF

d_gene: TRBD2
abundance: NA
j_gene: TRBJ2-3
v_gene: TRBV6-2/TRBV6-3
CDR3nt: TGTGCCAGCAGTTACCGGGCCTCTAGCGGGGGGGCGACAGATACGCAGTATTTT
CDR3aa: CASSYRASSGGATDTQYF